One and the same sample provided the 12 T cell receptor beta chains below, sequenced in a study of blood T cell repertoires in COVID-19. Measured with immunoSEQ multiplex PCR; TCRdb has only the in-frame clones, and not every one. The sample includes fewer than 200,000 clones, around 90% of them seen just once. The material sequenced was peripheral blood. The receptors shown here come from a man aged 40-49 years with active or convalescent COVID-19.

This clone was detected a few times. V gene TRBV27 combines with J gene TRBJ2-2; no reliable D call. The V gene's germline CDR1 is MNHEY and CDR2 SMNVEV (reference sequence). CDR3 length: 14 residues. Trimming took 2 bases from V and 1 from J, leaving 5 bases between them. CDR3: CASSLHRNTGELFF. Here the CDR3 DNA reads TGTGCCAGCAGTTTACACAGGAACACCGGGGAGCTGTTTTTT.

V and J are TRBV5-4 and TRBJ1-1; 7 nucleotides agree with TRBD1. V shed 2 bases and J 4 bases; nucleotides not matched to a gene: 8. CDR3 length: 15 amino acids. The germline V gene encodes CDR1 SGHNT and CDR2 YYREEE (reference sequence). DNA of the CDR3: TGTGCCAGCAGCTTTCCGGACAGGACTGGCACTGAAGCTTTCTTT. It specifies CASSFPDRTGTEAFF.

The gene calls are TRBV30 and TRBJ1-2; TRBD1 matches 7 bases. Germline lookup yields CDR1 GTSNPN and CDR2 SVGIG (reference sequence). V trimming: 1 base; J trimming: 1 base; junction bases outside the gene matches: 6. The CDR3 is 15 residues long. In nucleotides, the CDR3 is TGTGCCTGGAGTGCAGGAGGGGGCCGTAACTATGGCTACACCTTC. It yields the protein CAWSAGGGRNYGYTF.

The rearrangement joins TRBV6-5 to TRBJ1-2; D unclear. Germline assignment: CDR1 MNHEY and CDR2 SVGAGI. Trimming left V 6 bases short and J 2 bases short, with 10 bases between. The CDR3 is made up of 13 amino acids. CDR3 nucleotide sequence: TGTGCCAGCAGAGAGGCGGGCAACTATGGCTACACCTTC. It translates to CASREAGNYGYTF.

V gene TRBV5-1 combines with J gene TRBJ1-2; TRBD1 aligns across 7 bases. The CDR3 has 16 amino acids. Germline V gene data show CDR1 as SGHRS and CDR2 as YFSETQ. After removal of 0 bases from V and 0 bases from J, the junction contained 5 bases not matched to a gene. The CDR3 reads CASSLEQGVSNYGYTF. The CDR3 coding sequence is TGCGCCAGCAGCTTGGAGCAGGGGGTTTCTAACTATGGCTACACCTTC.

This rearrangement joins TRBV6-2 or TRBV6-3 to TRBJ2-1, with D perhaps matching TRBD2 (6 bases). Trimming removed 4 bases at V and 10 bases at J, with 14 bases between. Germline assignment: CDR1 MNHEY and CDR2 SVGEGT. The CDR3 is 13 residues long. The CDR3 region is CASSSLPGVEQFF. The CDR3 coding sequence is TGTGCCAGCAGTTCCCTCCCGGGGGTCGAGCAGTTCTTC.

The chain is built from TRBV24-1 and TRBJ1-1, with D perhaps TRBD1 (5 bases). The CDR3 runs to 13 residues. The V and J ends lost 7 bases and 0 bases respectively, with 8 bases between them. CDR1 is KGHDR and CDR2 is SFDVKD in the germline V gene. The chain's CDR3 is CATRQELNTEAFF. The CDR3 coding sequence is TGTGCCACCAGACAGGAGTTGAACACTGAAGCTTTCTTT.

This chain connects TRBV2 to TRBJ2-2, with D possibly being TRBD1 (5 bases). Germline V gene lookup returns CDR1 SNHLY and CDR2 FYNNEI. Trimming stripped 3 bases from V and 3 bases from J, with 8 bases between. The CDR3 has 14 residues. The CDR3 DNA is TGTGCCAGCAGTGATGTAGGGGACACCGGGGAGCTGTTTTTT. Translating it yields CASSDVGDTGELFF.

The chain uses TRBV14 and TRBJ1-2; TRBD1 might be the D (6 bases). Trimming cost V 0 bases and J 7 bases, with 18 bases left between them. The CDR3 has 16 residues. The germline V gene has CDR1 SGHDN and CDR2 FVKESK. The CDR3 DNA is TGTGCCAGCAGCCAAGATCTGAGGGGGAACGGCCTTGGCTACACCTTC. Translated: CASSQDLRGNGLGYTF. The full variable domain, with the rest looked up from reference TRBV14 and TRBJ1-2, is EAGVTQFPSHSVIEKGQTVTLRCDPISGHDNLYWYRRVMGKEIKFLLHFVKESKQDESGMPNNRFLAERTGGTYSTLKVQPAELEDSGVYFCASSQDLRGNGLGYTFGSGTRLTVV.

This clone was picked up one time. The V gene is TRBV18, the J gene TRBJ1-5; D might be TRBD1 (5 bases). The CDR3 is made up of 14 amino acids. V was trimmed by 3 bases and J by 7 bases, leaving 13 bases between them. CDR1 is KGHSH and CDR2 is LQKENI in the germline V gene. CDR3 coding DNA: TGTGCCAGCTCACCGTGGGGTGCAGGGCAGCCCCAGCATTTT. As protein: CASSPWGAGQPQHF.

The gene calls are TRBV6-4 and TRBJ1-1, with 7 bases identical to TRBD1. Germline trimming cut 6 bases from V and 4 bases from J; bases unmatched to any gene: 8. The CDR3 loop spans 14 amino acids. The germline V gene encodes CDR1 MRHNA and CDR2 SNTAGT. CDR3 sequence reads: CASRKQGIGTEAFF. The CDR3 coding sequence is TGTGCCAGCAGAAAACAGGGGATCGGCACTGAAGCTTTCTTT.

The gene calls are TRBV7-9 and TRBJ1-5, with 9 bases that match TRBD1. This CDR3 contains 16 residues. With V trimmed by 4 bases and J by 11 bases, 15 bases remained unmatched. The germline V gene has CDR1 SEHNR and CDR2 FQNEAQ (reference sequence). CDR3 region: CASSSTSGTGYSAQHF. Written as DNA, the CDR3 is TGTGCCAGCAGCTCCACCTCCGGGACAGGGTACTCTGCCCAGCATTTT.